This T cell receptor (beta chain) is from a study of blood T cell repertoires in COVID-19. Study-wide background: Researchers got acute and convalescent COVID-19 samples from the United States, Italy and Spain. The cDNA or gDNA used as material had been derived from T cells, B-cell-depleted T cells, or PBMCs.

Germline V gene lookup returns CDR1 MDHEN and CDR2 SYDVKM. The CDR3 contains 15 residues. V was clipped by 7 bases and J by 1 base, with 14 bases between them. While infection was still active, Seattle patients were enrolled and then followed longitudinally. In the original analysis: Amplification with reference gene primers provided the estimates of nucleated cell counts. Some clones are missing from TCRdb's copy, which holds only in-frame ones; the method was immunoSEQ multiplex PCR. That table is the source of V, J and clone size, and D and trimming were worked out from the DNA. The table lists 180,000 or so clones, 84% of them singletons.

The receptor's source is a woman between 70 and 85 years old with COVID-19, enrolled during active disease. The J gene is TRBJ1-5, the V gene TRBV28; the D gene is possibly TRBD1 (6 bases). Sequencing was performed on peripheral blood. The CDR3 loop is CASTPQGVSNQPQHF. The CDR3 DNA sequence: TGTGCCAGCACTCCACAGGGAGTGAGCAATCAGCCCCAGCATTTT.